One and the same sample provided the 8 T cell receptor beta chains below, sequenced in a study of T cell responses to AZD1222 COVID-19 vaccine. Clones were sequenced by immunoSEQ multiplex PCR, and TCRdb holds only the in-frame ones, with some missing. The table has 120,000 to 150,000 clones, approximately 85% seen once. The sample consisted of peripheral blood, taken 28 days after the second dose of the MenACWY control vaccine. Receptor source: an adult who received the MenACWY meningococcal vaccine as a control.

J is TRBJ1-3 and V is TRBV7-2; D ambiguous. Germline V gene sequence: CDR1 SGHTA, CDR2 FQGNSA. Trimming pared 5 bases from V and 0 bases from J, leaving 14 bases between. The CDR3 spans 16 residues. The CDR3 spells CASSPRRTDSGNTIYF. The CDR3 DNA is TGTGCCAGCAGCCCCCGACGGACGGACTCTGGAAACACCATATATTTT.

This clone occurred a few times. The V call is TRBV29-1, the J call TRBJ1-1; no clear D. V was shortened by 5 bases and J by 1 base, with 11 bases between the two germline ends. The germline CDR1 and CDR2 sequences are SQVTM and ANQGSEA. The CDR3 runs 13 residues. Here the CDR3 DNA reads TGCAGCGTTAACATTTTCGGGAACACTGAAGCTTTCTTT. It specifies CSVNIFGNTEAFF.

The V and J genes are TRBV10-3 and TRBJ1-3; D is undetermined. Germline V lookup: CDR1 ENHRY, CDR2 SYGVKD. V was trimmed by 6 bases and J by 3 bases, leaving 3 bases between them. The CDR3 extends over 11 amino acids. CDR3 in amino acids: CAISGGNTIYF. The CDR3 DNA reads as TGTGCCATCAGCGGTGGAAACACCATATATTTT.

CDR3 bases: TGTGCCAGCAGCGGCCGGGACAGGGGGAGAGAGCAGTTCTTC. Translated, it gives CASSGRDRGREQFF. The chain joins TRBV9 to TRBJ2-1, with 11 bases fitting TRBD1. The CDR3 is made up of 14 amino acids. Germline V CDR1 and CDR2: SGDLS, YYNGEE. With V trimmed by 3 bases and J by 10 bases, 6 bases remained unmatched.

The chain uses TRBV19 and TRBJ1-3; possibly TRBD1 for D (5 bases). The germline CDR1 and CDR2 sequences are LNHDA and SQIVND (reference sequence). With 3 bases removed from V and 2 bases from J, the gap between germline ends came to 11 bases. The CDR3 loop spans 15 amino acids. For the CDR3, the DNA is TGTGCCAGTAGTATCAGCGGGGCGGCTGGAAACACCATATATTTT. Protein product: CASSISGAAGNTIYF.

The chain couples TRBV19 to TRBJ1-6, with no clear D. Germline CDR1 reads LNHDA; CDR2 reads SQIVND (reference sequence). There are 15 residues in the CDR3. The V gene lost 6 bases and the J gene lost 7 bases, with 16 bases spanning the gap. CDR3 DNA: TGTGCCAGTAGCGGCACCACAATGGGGAATTCACCCCTCCACTTT. Protein sequence: CASSGTTMGNSPLHF.

The DNA for the CDR3 is TGTGCCAGCAGCTTGGGAGGCGGGCGCAGGGAAAACACCATATATTTT. It translates to CASSLGGGRRENTIYF. V and J are TRBV5-4 and TRBJ1-3; D may be TRBD1 (5 bases). V lost 0 bases, J lost 6 bases, and 16 bases lay in between. Germline values: CDR1 SGHNT, CDR2 YYREEE (reference sequence). The CDR3 totals 16 residues.

In this sample, this clone turned up once. This chain uses TRBV29-1 with TRBJ2-5; 12 bases agree with TRBD2. Germline assignment: CDR1 SQVTM and CDR2 ANQGSEA. J lost 5 bases, V lost 6 bases, and 4 bases had no gene match. The CDR3 totals 13 residues. Here the CDR3 DNA reads TGCAGCGTCCGAACTAGCGGGGGGGAGACCCAGTACTTC. Residues: CSVRTSGGETQYF.